Shown below are 16 T cell receptor beta chains from a single sample sequenced in a study of T cell responses to AZD1222 COVID-19 vaccine. The table came from immunoSEQ multiplex PCR; TCRdb's copy has only in-frame clones and leaves some out. The sample carries 150,000 to 200,000 clones, roughly 90% recorded once. Source: peripheral blood, taken 28 days after the second AZD1222 dose. All receptors come from an adult who received the AZD1222 COVID-19 vaccine.

J is TRBJ1-2 and V is TRBV5-6, with D uncertain. CDR1 and CDR2 (germline): SGHDT, YYEEEE. Trimming shortened V by 0 bases and J by 4 bases, and 7 bases separated the two germline ends. There are 13 residues in the CDR3. CDR3 sequence reads: CASSLGEIYGYTF. The CDR3 DNA is TGTGCCAGCAGCTTGGGCGAGATCTATGGCTACACCTTC.

CDR3 nucleotides: TGCGCCAGCAGCCAAGACGGGTCCGGTGAGCAGTTCTTC. Encoded protein: CASSQDGSGEQFF. This rearrangement joins TRBV4-1 to TRBJ2-1; D gene unclear. Trimming shortened V by 0 bases and J by 9 bases, and 9 bases separated the two germline ends. Germline loops: CDR1 MGHRA, CDR2 YSYEKL. The CDR3 is 13 amino acids.

The chain is built from TRBV7-9 and TRBJ1-1; possibly TRBD1 for D (5 bases). This CDR3 region has 13 residues. CDR1 and CDR2 (germline): SEHNR, FQNEAQ (reference sequence). V lost 1 base to trimming and J lost 7 bases, with 10 bases between them. CDR3 in DNA: TGTGCCAGCAGCTTAGTTGACAGAAGTGAAGCTTTCTTT. It codes for CASSLVDRSEAFF.

The CDR3 coding sequence is TGTGCCAGCGTGGCCAGGAGGGAGGACGAGCAGTACTTC. Amino acids: CASVARREDEQYF. This chain links TRBV6-5 with TRBJ2-7; D may be TRBD2 (6 bases). V lost 8 bases, J lost 5 bases, and 16 bases lay in between. The germline CDR1 and CDR2 sequences are MNHEY and SVGAGI. The CDR3 is made up of 13 amino acids.

Only one count was recorded for this clone. This chain joins TRBV6-4 and TRBJ1-1, with 9 bases lining up with TRBD1. J was trimmed by 4 bases and V by 0 bases; bases with no gene match: 3. This CDR3 comprises 15 residues. CDR1 and CDR2 from the germline V gene are MRHNA and SNTAGT. The CDR3 protein is CASSDSTGGGTEAFF. DNA for the CDR3: TGTGCCAGCAGTGACTCGACAGGGGGAGGCACTGAAGCTTTCTTT.

V gene TRBV30 combines with J gene TRBJ1-2, with 7 bases matching TRBD1. The CDR3 extends over 13 amino acids. The V segment lost 3 bases and the J segment 3 bases; nucleotides outside the gene matches: 4. Germline V gene sequence: CDR1 GTSNPN, CDR2 SVGIG (reference sequence). The CDR3 nucleotides read TGTGCCTGGAGCCCAGGGGGTCACTATGGCTACACCTTC. As protein: CAWSPGGHYGYTF.

This rearrangement joins TRBV19 to TRBJ2-7, with D possibly being TRBD2 (6 bases). The CDR3 is made up of 14 amino acids. V was cut by 7 bases and J by 0 bases, with 13 bases left in between. Germline V gene sequence: CDR1 LNHDA, CDR2 SQIVND (reference sequence). The CDR3 loop reads CASNTPGSSYEQYF. The CDR3 DNA reads as TGTGCCAGTAATACCCCCGGGAGCTCCTACGAGCAGTACTTC.

CDR3 DNA sequence: TGTGCCAGCAGCAGTACCGGGACAGGGATACATGAGCAGTTCTTC. This gives the protein CASSSTGTGIHEQFF. The rearrangement links TRBV11-1 to TRBJ2-1, with 9 bases lining up with TRBD1. The CDR3 runs to 15 residues. The trim removed 5 bases at V and 8 bases at J, leaving 10 bases unmatched. The V gene's germline CDR1 is SGHAT and CDR2 FQDESV (reference sequence).

This chain joins TRBV30 and TRBJ1-1, with D tentatively TRBD1 (5 bases). In germline, CDR1 is GTSNPN, CDR2 SVGIG (reference sequence). V lost 8 bases to trimming and J lost 1 base, with 8 bases between them. The CDR3 runs 11 residues. The CDR3 coding sequence is TGTGCCCGAGGGGAGAACACTGAAGCTTTCTTT. Amino acids: CARGENTEAFF.

In this sample, this clone turned up once. The chain links TRBV28 to TRBJ2-1, with D unresolved. Trimming stripped 6 bases from V and 2 bases from J, with 11 bases between. The CDR3 contains 14 residues. The V gene's germline CDR1 is MDHEN and CDR2 SYDVKM. CDR3 in amino acids: CASSVPIAYNEQFF. CDR3 in DNA: TGTGCCAGCAGCGTCCCAATCGCCTACAATGAGCAGTTCTTC.

The V and J genes are TRBV7-9 and TRBJ2-5; D gene uncertain. The CDR3 runs 11 residues. V dropped 3 bases and J dropped 1 base, with 0 bases sitting between them. Per the germline V gene, CDR1 is SEHNR and CDR2 is FQNEAQ (reference sequence). CDR3 protein: CASSFQETQYF. CDR3 in DNA: TGTGCCAGCAGCTTCCAAGAGACCCAGTACTTC.

The rearrangement uses TRBV28 and TRBJ2-7, with D maybe TRBD1 (6 bases). This CDR3 contains 14 residues. The V gene's germline CDR1 is MDHEN and CDR2 SYDVKM. V lost 3 bases and J 3 bases, leaving 12 bases between the germline ends. This CDR3 is CASSFFGGHYEQYF. In nucleotides, the CDR3 is TGTGCCAGCAGTTTCTTTGGGGGACACTACGAGCAGTACTTC.

The chain links TRBV10-3 to TRBJ2-1; no firm D call. Trimming stripped 4 bases from V and 3 bases from J, with 7 bases between. CDR1 ENHRY and CDR2 SYGVKD come from the germline V gene. The CDR3 consists of 13 residues. CDR3 in DNA: TGTGCCATCAGTGTTGGTGGCTACAATGAGCAGTTCTTC. Translation: CAISVGGYNEQFF.

This clone was counted a single time. At one of its ends the junction is not consistent with the germline gene, which may arise from a read error. V is TRBV12-3 or TRBV12-4 and J is TRBJ1-2, with no clear D. The CDR3 contains 13 residues. The CDR3 region has the DNA TGTGCCAGCAGCTTAGGGAATTTCTATGGCTACACCTTC. As protein: CASSLGNFYGYTF.

This clone was seen a single time. This sequence joins TRBV12-5 and TRBJ2-5; 8 positions agree with TRBD1. The trim removed 6 bases at V and 1 base at J, leaving 7 bases unmatched. Germline lookup yields CDR1 LGHNT and CDR2 FRNRAP. The CDR3 consists of 15 residues. The CDR3 protein is CASGRTTGVQETQYF. The CDR3 region has the DNA TGTGCTAGTGGCCGGACGACAGGGGTCCAAGAGACCCAGTACTTC.

A few counts support this clone. The CDR3 sequence is CASSRSGTSEIYEQYF. As DNA, the CDR3 is TGTGCCAGCAGTCGCTCCGGGACTAGCGAAATTTACGAGCAGTACTTC. V gene TRBV6-6 combines with J gene TRBJ2-7, with 10 bases that match TRBD2. After removal of 5 bases from V and 4 bases from J, the junction contained 11 bases not matched to a gene. Germline CDR1 MNHNY, CDR2 SVGAGI (reference sequence). CDR3 length: 16 residues.